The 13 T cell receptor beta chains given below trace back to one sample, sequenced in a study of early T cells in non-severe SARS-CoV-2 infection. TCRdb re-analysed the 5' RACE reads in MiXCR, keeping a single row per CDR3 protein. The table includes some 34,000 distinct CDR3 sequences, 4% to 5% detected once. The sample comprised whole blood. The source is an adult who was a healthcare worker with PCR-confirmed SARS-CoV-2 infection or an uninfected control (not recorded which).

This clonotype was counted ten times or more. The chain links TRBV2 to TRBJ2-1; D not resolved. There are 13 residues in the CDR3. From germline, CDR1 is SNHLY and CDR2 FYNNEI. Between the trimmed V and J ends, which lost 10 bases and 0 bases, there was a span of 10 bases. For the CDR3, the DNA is TGTGCCACCCAGACTTCCTCCTACAATGAGCAGTTCTTC. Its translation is CATQTSSYNEQFF. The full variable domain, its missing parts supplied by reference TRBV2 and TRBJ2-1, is EPEVTQTPSHQVTQMGQEVILRCVPISNHLYFYWYRQILGQKVEFLVSFYNNEISEKSEIFDDQFSVERPDGSNFTLKIRSTKLEDSAMYFCATQTSSYNEQFFGPGTRLTVL.

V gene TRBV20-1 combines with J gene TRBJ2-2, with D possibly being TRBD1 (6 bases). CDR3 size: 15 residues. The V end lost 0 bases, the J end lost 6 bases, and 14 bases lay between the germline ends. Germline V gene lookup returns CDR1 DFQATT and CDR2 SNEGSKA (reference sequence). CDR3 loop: CSARDPMRGSGELFF. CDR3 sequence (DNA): TGCAGTGCTAGAGACCCTATGAGGGGGTCCGGGGAGCTGTTTTTT.

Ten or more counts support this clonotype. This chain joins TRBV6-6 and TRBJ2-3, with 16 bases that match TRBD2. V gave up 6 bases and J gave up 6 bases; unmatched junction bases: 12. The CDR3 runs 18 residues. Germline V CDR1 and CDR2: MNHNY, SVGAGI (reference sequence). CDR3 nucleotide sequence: TGTGCCAGCAGCCGGGGACTAGCGGGGGGGCGGAGTTTCGATACGCAGTATTTT. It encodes CASSRGLAGGRSFDTQYF.

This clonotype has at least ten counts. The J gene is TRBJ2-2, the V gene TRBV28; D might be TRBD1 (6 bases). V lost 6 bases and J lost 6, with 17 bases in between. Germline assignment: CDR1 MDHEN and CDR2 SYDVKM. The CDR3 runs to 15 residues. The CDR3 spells CASSPPRAGAGELFF. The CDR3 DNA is TGTGCCAGCAGCCCCCCGAGGGCAGGGGCCGGGGAGCTGTTTTTT.

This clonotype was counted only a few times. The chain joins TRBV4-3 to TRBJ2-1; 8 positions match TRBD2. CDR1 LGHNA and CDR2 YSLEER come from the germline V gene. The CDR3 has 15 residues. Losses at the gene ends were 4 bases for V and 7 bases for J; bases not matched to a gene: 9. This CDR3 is CASSPGQRGKNEQFF. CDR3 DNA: TGCGCCAGCAGCCCTGGCCAGCGGGGGAAGAATGAGCAGTTCTTC.

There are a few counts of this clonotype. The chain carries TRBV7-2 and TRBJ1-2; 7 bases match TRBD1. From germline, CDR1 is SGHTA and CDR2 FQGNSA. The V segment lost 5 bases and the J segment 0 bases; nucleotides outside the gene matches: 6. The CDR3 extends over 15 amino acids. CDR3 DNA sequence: TGTGCCAGCAGCCCCTACAGGGGTGCTAACTATGGCTACACCTTC. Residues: CASSPYRGANYGYTF.

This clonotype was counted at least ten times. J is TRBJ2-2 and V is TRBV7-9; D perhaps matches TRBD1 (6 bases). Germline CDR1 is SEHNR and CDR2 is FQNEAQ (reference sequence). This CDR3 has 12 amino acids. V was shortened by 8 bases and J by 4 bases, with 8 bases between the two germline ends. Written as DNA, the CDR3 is TGTGCCAGCTGGGACATCACCGGGGAGCTGTTTTTT. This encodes CASWDITGELFF.

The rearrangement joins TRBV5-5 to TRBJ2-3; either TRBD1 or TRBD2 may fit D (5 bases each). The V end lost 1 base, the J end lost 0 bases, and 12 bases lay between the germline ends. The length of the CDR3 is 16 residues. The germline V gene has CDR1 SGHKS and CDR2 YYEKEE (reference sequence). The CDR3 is CASSLLIRDSTDTQYF. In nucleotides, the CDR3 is TGTGCCAGCAGCTTGTTGATCCGGGACAGCACAGATACGCAGTATTTT.

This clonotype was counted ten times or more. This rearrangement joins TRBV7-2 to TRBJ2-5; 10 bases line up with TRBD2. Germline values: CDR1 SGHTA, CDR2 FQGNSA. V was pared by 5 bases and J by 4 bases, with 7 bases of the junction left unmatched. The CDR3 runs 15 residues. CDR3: CASSNQGLARETQYF. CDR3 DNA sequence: TGTGCCAGCAGCAATCAGGGACTAGCGCGAGAGACCCAGTACTTC.

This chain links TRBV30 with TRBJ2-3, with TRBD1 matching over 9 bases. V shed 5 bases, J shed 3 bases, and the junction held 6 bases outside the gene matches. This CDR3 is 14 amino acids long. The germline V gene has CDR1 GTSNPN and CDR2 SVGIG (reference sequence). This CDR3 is CAWSTGGRTDTQYF. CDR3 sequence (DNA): TGTGCCTGGTCAACAGGGGGCAGGACAGATACGCAGTATTTT.

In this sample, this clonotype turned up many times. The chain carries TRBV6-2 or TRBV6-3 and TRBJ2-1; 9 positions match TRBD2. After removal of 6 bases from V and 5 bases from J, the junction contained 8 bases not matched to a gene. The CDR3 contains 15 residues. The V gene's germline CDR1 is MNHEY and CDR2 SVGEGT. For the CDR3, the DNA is TGTGCCAGCAGCCGCGGGGGGGCCGGTAACAATGAGCAGTTCTTC. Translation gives CASSRGGAGNNEQFF.

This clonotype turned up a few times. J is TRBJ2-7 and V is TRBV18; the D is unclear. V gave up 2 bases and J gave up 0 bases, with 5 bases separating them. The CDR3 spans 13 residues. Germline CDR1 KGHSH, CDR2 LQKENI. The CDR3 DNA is TGTGCCAGCTCACCAGGGGACTCCTACGAGCAGTACTTC. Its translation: CASSPGDSYEQYF. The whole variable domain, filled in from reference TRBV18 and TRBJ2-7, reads NAGVMQNPRHLVRRRGQEARLRCSPMKGHSHVYWYRQLPEEGLKFMVYLQKENIIDESGMPKERFSAEFPKEGPSILRIQQVVRGDSAAYFCASSPGDSYEQYFGPGTRLTVT.

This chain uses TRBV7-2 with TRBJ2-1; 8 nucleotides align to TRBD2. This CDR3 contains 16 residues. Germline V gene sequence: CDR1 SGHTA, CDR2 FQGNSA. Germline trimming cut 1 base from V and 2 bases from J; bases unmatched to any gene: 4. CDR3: CASSLGAAGAYNEQFF. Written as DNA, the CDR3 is TGTGCCAGCAGCTTAGGAGCAGCGGGAGCCTACAATGAGCAGTTCTTC.